This is a list of T cell receptor beta chains from one sample in a study of T cells in Graves' hyperthyroidism and ophthalmopathy. TCRdb analysed the multiplex PCR reads with MiXCR anew, one entry per CDR3 protein. This sample carries about 420,000 distinct CDR3 sequences, approximately 14% of them seen once, and the ten largest clones take 5% to 6%. The sequenced sample consisted of blood. These receptors were obtained from a young woman with Graves' hyperthyroidism. The CDR3 runs from the conserved cysteine through the conserved F or W. D genes are given only for firm matches. Part of the rows lack a size; the others show once, few, many or a class for expanded clones.

size: many; V: TRBV20-1; J: TRBJ2-5; D: NA; DNA: TGCAGTGGGTCCCAGCAAGGGGAGACCCAGTACTTC; CDR3: CSGSQQGETQYF
size: many; V: TRBV6-1; J: TRBJ2-5; D: TRBD2; DNA: TGTGCCAGCAGTAGGGGAGGGCACAACCAAGAGACCCAGTACTTC; CDR3: CASSRGGHNQETQYF
size: few; V: TRBV19; J: TRBJ2-3; D: NA; DNA: TGTGCCAGTAGTATTGGTTTCGTAAGGGCAGATACGCAGTATTTT; CDR3: CASSIGFVRADTQYF
size: NA; V: TRBV5-6; J: TRBJ1-4; D: NA; DNA: TGTGCCAGCAGCTTAGGCATTGACAGGATTAATGAAAAACTGTTTTTT; CDR3: CASSLGIDRINEKLFF
size: many; V: TRBV28; J: TRBJ2-7; D: NA; DNA: TGTGCCAGCAGAACCCAGCGGAACGAGCAGTACTTC; CDR3: CASRTQRNEQYF
size: many; V: TRBV6-5; J: TRBJ2-7; D: TRBD2; DNA: TGTGCCAGCAGTTACGGACGCGGGGGATCCTACGAGCAGTACTTC; CDR3: CASSYGRGGSYEQYF
size: NA; V: TRBV19; J: TRBJ1-5; D: NA; DNA: TGTGCCAGTAGAGGGACTTCATATAGCAATCAGCCCCAGCATTTT; CDR3: CASRGTSYSNQPQHF
size: many; V: TRBV5-1; J: TRBJ2-1; D: NA; DNA: TGCGCCAGCAGCTTGGTAGGGAAGGGGTCCTACAATGAGCAGTTCTTC; CDR3: CASSLVGKGSYNEQFF
size: many; V: TRBV18; J: TRBJ1-1; D: NA; DNA: TGTGCCAGCTCACCACAGTGGAACACTGAAGCTTTCTTT; CDR3: CASSPQWNTEAFF
size: NA; V: TRBV7-2; J: TRBJ2-7; D: NA; DNA: TGTGCCAGCAGCTTAGGGGCGGGGTTGGAGCAGTACTTC; CDR3: CASSLGAGLEQYF
size: few; V: TRBV10-3; J: TRBJ1-2; D: TRBD1; DNA: TGTGCCATCAGTGTTGGGACAGAGGCGAATGGCTACACCTTC; CDR3: CAISVGTEANGYTF
size: NA; V: TRBV19; J: TRBJ2-2; D: NA; DNA: TGTGCCAGTAGACTAGGCCAGACCGGGGAGCTGTTTTTT; CDR3: CASRLGQTGELFF
size: many; V: TRBV27; J: TRBJ1-5; D: NA; DNA: TGTGCCAGCTCCTCTCTGGCAGGGGCCAATCAGCCCCAGCATTTT; CDR3: CASSSLAGANQPQHF
size: many; V: TRBV28; J: TRBJ2-3; D: TRBD2; DNA: TGTGCCAGCAGTTTCGGGACTAGCGGGATTTTTAGGACAGATACGCAGTATTTT; CDR3: CASSFGTSGIFRTDTQYF
size: NA; V: TRBV27; J: TRBJ2-1; D: TRBD1; DNA: TGTGCCAGCTCGGGACAGGGGATTTTAGATGAGCAGTTCTTC; CDR3: CASSGQGILDEQFF
size: many; V: TRBV3-1; J: TRBJ2-2; D: NA; DNA: TGTGCCAGCAGCGGGGCCGGATCAAACACCGGGGAGCTGTTTTTT; CDR3: CASSGAGSNTGELFF
size: NA; V: TRBV24-1; J: TRBJ2-5; D: NA; DNA: TGTGCCACCAGTGAGTATTCCCCGGGCCTTAGCGATTTTAGAAGAGAGACCCAGTACTTC; CDR3: CATSEYSPGLSDFRRETQYF
size: many; V: TRBV13; J: TRBJ2-3; D: NA; DNA: TGTGCCAGCAGCGGTCGGGGTAGCGGAACGGGTACGCAGTATTTT; CDR3: CASSGRGSGTGTQYF